This entry describes one T cell receptor (beta chain). The data originate from a study of blood T cell repertoires in COVID-19. Background on the study: Sites across the United States, Italy and Spain contributed samples from acute and convalescent COVID-19.

TCRdb's copy holds only in-frame clones and misses some; the assay was immunoSEQ multiplex PCR. The table has 250,000 to 300,000 clones, 88% seen once. CDR1 is SGHTA and CDR2 is FQGTGA in the germline V gene. Trimming cost V 5 bases and J 7 bases; bases outside gene matches: 21. The CDR3 is 19 residues long. The V call is TRBV7-3, the J call TRBJ2-1; 9 bases fit TRBD1. The sample taken for sequencing was PBMCs or T cells enriched from blood (not recorded which). This TCR was sampled from a woman between 55 and 75 years old in a cohort exposed to, infected with or recovered from COVID-19 (not recorded which). This CDR3 reads CASSPEGQGWGGRRNEQFF. In nucleotides, the CDR3 is TGTGCCAGCAGCCCCGAGGGACAGGGATGGGGCGGGCGGCGGAATGAGCAGTTCTTC.